One and the same sample provided the 30 T cell receptor beta chains below, sequenced in a study of CD4 T cells in relation to SARS-CoV-2 and coronaviruses. Their antigen targets remain unknown. The method was immunoSEQ multiplex PCR; TCRdb's version includes in-frame clones alone and lacks a portion of them. The sample has approximately 41,000 clones, roughly 84% seen once. Material: naive CD4+ T cells from PBMCs, cultured in vitro. Subset noted: naive CD4+ T cells isolated by negative enrichment. The receptor set was obtained from an adult with COVID-19.

This clone occurred a few times. The chain joins TRBV7-6 to TRBJ2-1, with D hard to call. The germline V and J ends were trimmed by 0 bases and 0 bases, with 18 bases remaining between them. Germline V gene data show CDR1 as SGHVS and CDR2 as FNYEAQ. This CDR3 contains 19 residues. CDR3 region: CASSLASQFHLSSYNEQFF. CDR3 sequence (DNA): TGTGCCAGCAGCTTAGCTAGCCAATTCCACCTCAGCTCCTACAATGAGCAGTTCTTC.

V is TRBV7-9 and J is TRBJ2-2; 11 bases fit TRBD2. The CDR3 sequence is 15 residues long. Germline-derived CDR1 and CDR2 are SEHNR and FQNEAQ (reference sequence). Trimming cost V 6 bases and J 4 bases; bases outside gene matches: 4. DNA for the CDR3: TGTGCCAGCAGAACCGGGACTAGCGGCACCGGGGAGCTGTTTTTT. Translation: CASRTGTSGTGELFF.

The CDR3 bases are TGTGCCAGCAGCCAAGTGACTAGCGGGAGGTTGGGTGAGCAGTTCTTC. Residues: CASSQVTSGRLGEQFF. This chain uses TRBV4-2 with TRBJ2-1; 13 nucleotides match TRBD2. The V gene end was trimmed by 1 base and the J gene end by 9 bases; junction bases not matched to a gene: 6. CDR1 is LGHNA and CDR2 is YNFKEQ in the germline V gene. This CDR3 is built from 16 residues.

This clone qualifies as medium-sized. The CDR3 here is CASSDRDTGELFF. CDR3 nucleotides: TGTGCCAGCAGTGACAGGGACACCGGGGAGCTGTTTTTT. The genes are TRBV6-4 and TRBJ2-2; D is unresolved. Trimming pared 2 bases from V and 3 bases from J, leaving 4 bases between. CDR3 length equals 13 residues. The germline V gene encodes CDR1 MRHNA and CDR2 SNTAGT.

The rearrangement uses TRBV21-1 and TRBJ1-5; TRBD1 reflects the table's D call only, with no check against the DNA. TRBV21-1 represents a pseudogene. The CDR3 runs 15 residues. In DNA, the CDR3 is TGTGCCAGCCGCGGAGGGACAGGGTCAGGTCAGCCCCAGCATTTT. It translates to CASRGGTGSGQPQHF.

The chain joins TRBV7-6 to TRBJ2-7, with D perhaps matching TRBD2 (5 bases). The CDR3 totals 17 residues. CDR1 SGHVS and CDR2 FNYEAQ come from the germline V gene. Deletions cut 0 bases from V and 2 bases from J, with 17 bases between. In DNA form, the CDR3 reads TGTGCCAGCAGCTTAGCCAACCGGGAAATAGGGCCCTACGAGCAGTACTTC. Its translation: CASSLANREIGPYEQYF.

The rearrangement uses TRBV19 and TRBJ2-3; the D is unclear. Trimming removed 10 bases at V and 2 bases at J, with 7 bases between. Germline CDR1 reads LNHDA; CDR2 reads SQIVND (reference sequence). The CDR3 has 11 residues. Written as DNA, the CDR3 is TGTGCCACCCGCATCACAGATACGCAGTATTTT. It yields the protein CATRITDTQYF.

This rearrangement joins TRBV6-4 to TRBJ2-1; D is perhaps TRBD1 (5 bases). The CDR3 is made up of 15 amino acids. Germline assignment: CDR1 MRHNA and CDR2 SNTAGT. Trimming removed 2 bases at V and 6 bases at J, with 14 bases between. CDR3 protein: CASSDGALGSNEQFF. The CDR3 DNA reads as TGTGCCAGCAGTGACGGGGCGCTAGGATCCAATGAGCAGTTCTTC.

The chain combines TRBV23-1 with TRBJ1-6; a possible D gene is TRBD1 (6 bases). TRBV23-1 is known as an ORF, though its function is uncertain. The ends were cut back, 7 bases at V and 8 bases at J, with 18 bases in the middle. The CDR3 has 15 residues. CDR3 region: CASNPPGDSDSPLHF. CDR3 nucleotide sequence: TGCGCCAGCAACCCCCCAGGGGATTCGGATTCACCCCTCCACTTT.

This sequence joins TRBV18 and TRBJ1-5, with 9 bases identical to TRBD1. Germline V gene data show CDR1 as KGHSH and CDR2 as LQKENI. V trimming: 6 bases; J trimming: 5 bases; junction bases outside the gene matches: 5. CDR3 length equals 14 residues. For the CDR3, the DNA is TGTGCCAGCTCCTGGACAGGGGTGGATCAGCCCCAGCATTTT. Translating it yields CASSWTGVDQPQHF. The full variable domain, rest sourced from reference TRBV18 and TRBJ1-5, is NAGVMQNPRHLVRRRGQEARLRCSPMKGHSHVYWYRQLPEEGLKFMVYLQKENIIDESGMPKERFSAEFPKEGPSILRIQQVVRGDSAAYFCASSWTGVDQPQHFGDGTRLSIL.

This clone was recorded once. The CDR3, as DNA: TGTGCCAGCAGCTTAACAGCGAACCAAGAGACCCAGTACTTC. Its protein product is CASSLTANQETQYF. The chain is built from TRBV7-3 and TRBJ2-5; D uncertain. The CDR3 loop spans 14 amino acids. Trimming removed 0 bases from V and 0 bases from J, with 5 bases in between. CDR1 and CDR2 (germline): SGHTA, FQGTGA.

This chain uses TRBV6-4 with TRBJ1-1; D gene unclear. Trimming took 6 bases from V and 0 from J, leaving 11 bases between them. CDR1 MRHNA and CDR2 SNTAGT come from the germline V gene. The CDR3 totals 14 residues. In DNA form, the CDR3 reads TGTGCCAGCAGAGCGGAGAGGATGAACACTGAAGCTTTCTTT. Protein sequence: CASRAERMNTEAFF.

The chain recombines TRBV7-7 with TRBJ2-5; D is unclear. V was clipped by 2 bases and J by 2 bases, with 6 bases between them. The CDR3 sequence is 13 residues long. The germline V gene encodes CDR1 SSHAT and CDR2 FNYEAQ (reference sequence). The CDR3 DNA reads TGTGCCAGCAGCTTACTAGGGCAAGAGACCCAGTACTTC. Translating gives CASSLLGQETQYF.

The chain employs TRBV3-1 (or the pseudogene TRBV3-2) and TRBJ2-7; tentatively, D is TRBD2 (6 bases). Trimming removed 0 bases from V and 11 bases from J, with 20 bases in between. Looked up from germline, CDR1 is LGHDT and CDR2 is YNNKEL (reference sequence). The CDR3 has 15 amino acids. The CDR3 loop is CASSQDPVAALAKYF. The CDR3 DNA sequence: TGTGCCAGCAGCCAAGATCCGGTAGCGGCCCTGGCCAAGTACTTC.

The chain couples TRBV3-1 (or the pseudogene TRBV3-2) to TRBJ1-1, with D unresolved. Germline V gene lookup returns CDR1 LGHDT and CDR2 YNNKEL (reference sequence). The V end was cut by 5 bases, the J end by 2 bases, with 6 bases between. The CDR3 totals 12 residues. CDR3 coding DNA: TGTGCCAGCAGCGCCGTTAACACTGAAGCTTTCTTT. Protein product: CASSAVNTEAFF.

This clone was detected a few times. This chain links TRBV30 with TRBJ2-7; D not resolved. Germline lookup yields CDR1 GTSNPN and CDR2 SVGIG (reference sequence). The CDR3 length is 11 residues. The CDR3 DNA follows: TGTGCAGGCGGCCCCTCCTACGAGCAGTACTTC. Translated, it gives CAGGPSYEQYF.

The chain uses TRBV28 and TRBJ2-2; either TRBD1 or TRBD2 may fit D (5 bases each). The CDR3 has 10 amino acids. The ends were cut back, 8 bases at V and 8 bases at J, with 6 bases in the middle. CDR1 is MDHEN and CDR2 is SYDVKM in the germline V gene. CDR3 coding DNA: TGTGCCAGCGGGGGTGGGGAGCTGTTTTTT. Translating it yields CASGGGELFF.

The chain uses TRBV6-1 and TRBJ2-5; 10 nucleotides line up with TRBD2. CDR3 length: 15 amino acids. The germline gives CDR1 MNHNS, CDR2 SASEGT. V trimming: 3 bases; J trimming: 2 bases; junction bases outside the gene matches: 3. The CDR3 region is CASSDLAGGQETQYF. The CDR3 DNA is TGTGCCAGCAGTGATTTAGCGGGAGGACAAGAGACCCAGTACTTC.

In its sample, this clone was seen once. The CDR3 bases are TGTGCCAGCAGCCAGGACAGGGACAGCGAGCAGTACTTC. It yields the protein CASSQDRDSEQYF. The chain couples TRBV6-5 to TRBJ2-7; 8 bases are shared with TRBD1. Germline V gives CDR1 MNHEY, CDR2 SVGAGI. The CDR3 has 13 residues. V dropped 6 bases and J dropped 6; count of bases not matched to a gene: 7.

This clone appeared once. The rearrangement joins TRBV28 to TRBJ1-5, with D perhaps TRBD1 (6 bases). CDR1 and CDR2 (germline): MDHEN, SYDVKM. The CDR3 runs 14 residues. V lost 6 bases and J lost 3, with 12 bases in between. The DNA for the CDR3 is TGTGCCAGCAGGGCGGGACAACACAATCAGCCCCAGCATTTT. Translated, it gives CASRAGQHNQPQHF.

The gene calls are TRBV4-1 and TRBJ2-1, with D possibly TRBD2 on 5 matching bases. CDR3 length equals 14 residues. Germline CDR1 MGHRA, CDR2 YSYEKL. V was trimmed by 3 bases and J by 5 bases, leaving 11 bases between them. The CDR3 nucleotides read TGCGCCAGCAGCCACGGCGGGCTAAACAATGAGCAGTTCTTC. It encodes CASSHGGLNNEQFF.

The V call is TRBV19, the J call TRBJ2-7, with TRBD1 matching 8 bases. CDR1 is LNHDA, CDR2 SQIVND, per germline (reference sequence). The CDR3 covers 15 residues. With 6 bases clipped from V and 3 bases from J, the junction kept 10 bases outside the gene matches. The CDR3 DNA reads as TGTGCCAGTAGCTATCTGACAGGGGTTCACTACGAGCAGTACTTC. Translated, it gives CASSYLTGVHYEQYF.

The rearrangement links TRBV21-1 to TRBJ2-3; TRBD2, the D gene given by the table, was not confirmed from the DNA. TRBV21-1 is a pseudogene. The CDR3 length is 13 residues. The CDR3 nucleotides are TGTGCCAGACATAGCGGGAGGGCTTGTACGCAGTATTTT. This sequence encodes CARHSGRACTQYF.

The chain carries TRBV5-1 and TRBJ2-1; a weak D match, TRBD1 (6 bases). Germline V lookup: CDR1 SGHRS, CDR2 YFSETQ. The CDR3 runs to 15 residues. With 4 bases removed from V and 0 bases from J, the gap between germline ends came to 11 bases. CDR3 bases: TGCGCCAGCAGCATCTCACAGGGCTCCTACAATGAGCAGTTCTTC. Translation gives CASSISQGSYNEQFF. Drawing the rest from reference TRBV5-1 and TRBJ2-1, the complete variable domain is KAGVTQTPRYLIKTRGQQVTLSCSPISGHRSVSWYQQTPGQGLQFLFEYFSETQRNKGNFPGRFSGRQFSNSRSEMNVSTLELGDSALYLCASSISQGSYNEQFFGPGTRLTVL.

This rearrangement joins TRBV3-1 (or the pseudogene TRBV3-2) to TRBJ2-3, with D tentatively TRBD2 (6 bases). V was clipped by 2 bases and J by 0 bases, with 12 bases between them. CDR1 LGHDT and CDR2 YNNKEL come from the germline V gene (reference sequence). The CDR3 spans 16 residues. CDR3: CASSQRNGLSTDTQYF. The CDR3 nucleotides read TGTGCCAGCAGCCAACGAAATGGACTAAGCACAGATACGCAGTATTTT.

The chain joins TRBV15 to TRBJ2-1, with 7 bases fitting TRBD1. Germline-derived CDR1 and CDR2 are LNHNV and YYDKDF (reference sequence). The V segment lost 8 bases and the J segment 5 bases; nucleotides outside the gene matches: 6. The CDR3 length is 13 residues. The CDR3 is CATRRGGDNEQFF. The DNA for the CDR3 is TGTGCCACCCGGAGAGGGGGCGACAATGAGCAGTTCTTC. Together with reference TRBV15 and TRBJ2-1, the CDR3 gives the full variable domain: DAMVIQNPRYQVTQFGKPVTLSCSQTLNHNVMYWYQQKSSQAPKLLFHYYDKDFNNEADTPDNFQSRRPNTSFCFLDIRSPGLGDTAMYLCATRRGGDNEQFFGPGTRLTVL.

The gene calls are TRBV4-1 and TRBJ2-4; 12 bases are shared with TRBD1. Germline CDR1 and CDR2: MGHRA and YSYEKL. V dropped 4 bases and J dropped 1; count of bases not matched to a gene: 8. This CDR3 has 18 amino acids. CDR3 DNA: TGCGCCAGCAGCCGCCCGGGACAGGGGGCGAGGGCCAAAAACATTCAGTACTTC. Its translation is CASSRPGQGARAKNIQYF.

The V call is TRBV5-1, the J call TRBJ2-3; D not resolved. Germline V lookup: CDR1 SGHRS, CDR2 YFSETQ. The V gene lost 0 bases and the J gene lost 6 bases, with 11 bases spanning the gap. The CDR3 extends over 14 amino acids. CDR3 nucleotides: TGCGCCAGCAGCTTGGTGGTGGCTCCCGATACGCAGTATTTT. Amino acids: CASSLVVAPDTQYF.

This clone has a handful of counts. This chain connects TRBV5-4 to TRBJ2-7; tentatively, D is TRBD1 (5 bases). In germline, CDR1 is SGHNT, CDR2 YYREEE (reference sequence). V dropped 3 bases and J dropped 2 bases, with 18 bases sitting between them. The CDR3 length is 16 residues. The CDR3 reads CASSSSGWGLPYEQYF. The DNA for the CDR3 is TGTGCCAGCAGCTCATCCGGGTGGGGCCTTCCCTACGAGCAGTACTTC.

V is TRBV7-3 and J is TRBJ2-1; 13 positions match TRBD2. Germline CDR1 SGHTA, CDR2 FQGTGA. CDR3 size: 14 residues. V was pared by 1 base and J by 13 bases, with 4 bases of the junction left unmatched. The CDR3 protein is CASSLMGTSGIQFF. The CDR3 nucleotides read TGTGCCAGCAGCTTAATGGGGACTAGCGGGATTCAGTTCTTC.